One sample yielded the 15 T cell receptor beta chains listed below, sequenced in a study of blood T cell repertoires in COVID-19. Sequenced by immunoSEQ multiplex PCR; TCRdb stores in-frame clones only, minus some. The table includes around 94,000 clones, about 85% detected once. Sequencing used peripheral blood. Receptors originate from a man aged 50 to 60 with active COVID-19.

The rearrangement uses TRBV25-1 and TRBJ2-7; 13 bases line up with TRBD2. CDR1 and CDR2 from the germline V gene are MGHDK and SYGVNS. The CDR3 runs 14 residues. Trimming at V came to 7 bases and at J to 6 bases, leaving 6 bases not matched to a gene. CDR3 residues: CASTTSGGRSEQYF. The CDR3 DNA follows: TGTGCCAGCACGACTAGCGGGGGGCGCAGCGAGCAGTACTTC.

The chain joins TRBV19 to TRBJ1-2, with 7 bases identical to TRBD1. Germline CDR1 is LNHDA and CDR2 is SQIVND (reference sequence). The CDR3 is 15 amino acids. The trim removed 9 bases at V and 7 bases at J, leaving 17 bases unmatched. The CDR3: CASDPGQRFPGGYTF. CDR3 coding DNA: TGTGCCAGCGACCCGGGACAGAGATTCCCTGGTGGCTACACCTTC.

The rearrangement uses TRBV6-6 and TRBJ2-3, with 11 positions matching TRBD1. The CDR3 sequence is 16 residues long. Germline trimming cut 4 bases from V and 4 bases from J; bases unmatched to any gene: 7. Germline lookup yields CDR1 MNHNY and CDR2 SVGAGI (reference sequence). This CDR3 reads CASSFPGQGGADTQYF. The CDR3 DNA reads as TGTGCCAGCAGTTTCCCGGGACAGGGGGGCGCAGATACGCAGTATTTT.

The V call is TRBV6-4, the J call TRBJ2-6; 7 bases map to TRBD1. This CDR3 contains 17 residues. Germline V lookup: CDR1 MRHNA, CDR2 SNTAGT. V gave up 2 bases and J gave up 0 bases; unmatched junction bases: 4. The CDR3 sequence: CASSDLDRPSGANVLTF. DNA for the CDR3: TGTGCCAGCAGTGACCTGGACAGGCCCTCTGGGGCCAACGTCCTGACTTTC.

CDR3 DNA sequence: TGCGCCAGCAGCTCCAGAAGGACTCCCTCCTACAATGAGCAGTTCTTC. This encodes CASSSRRTPSYNEQFF. The V call is TRBV4-1, the J call TRBJ2-1, with D possibly matching TRBD2 (5 bases). This CDR3 region has 16 residues. Germline-derived CDR1 and CDR2 are MGHRA and YSYEKL. Trimming removed 5 bases from V and 0 bases from J, with 14 bases in between.

The rearrangement uses TRBV12-3 or TRBV12-4 and TRBJ2-7, with D possibly matching TRBD1 (5 bases). Between the trimmed V and J ends, which lost 5 bases and 7 bases, there was a span of 12 bases. The CDR3 sequence is 12 residues long. The CDR3 here is CASSPGPWEQYF. In nucleotides, the CDR3 is TGTGCCAGCAGTCCAGGGCCTTGGGAGCAGTACTTC.

The gene calls are TRBV5-4 and TRBJ1-5, with D hard to call. Per the germline V gene, CDR1 is SGHNT and CDR2 is YYREEE (reference sequence). The CDR3 length is 12 residues. V dropped 0 bases and J dropped 12 bases, with 10 bases sitting between them. Written as DNA, the CDR3 is TGTGCCAGCAGCTTGGGGTCGGGAGTCCAGCATTTT. Translated, it gives CASSLGSGVQHF.

This clone has a handful of counts. This chain uses TRBV9 with TRBJ1-3, with D possibly being TRBD1 (5 bases). Germline loops: CDR1 SGDLS, CDR2 YYNGEE. The V end was cut by 3 bases, the J end by 2 bases, with 15 bases between. The CDR3 sequence is 16 residues long. The CDR3 sequence: CASSAQVIGAGNTIYF. For the CDR3, the DNA is TGTGCCAGCAGCGCACAGGTAATAGGAGCTGGAAACACCATATATTTT. The full variable domain, rest sourced from reference TRBV9 and TRBJ1-3, is DSGVTQTPKHLITATGQRVTLRCSPRSGDLSVYWYQQSLDQGLQFLIQYYNGEERAKGNILERFSAQQFPDLHSELNLSSLELGDSALYFCASSAQVIGAGNTIYFGEGSWLTVV.

In DNA form, the CDR3 reads TGTGCCAGCAGCTTACACAGGGGGAAAGTAGCTTTCTTT. It is translated as CASSLHRGKVAFF. The genes are TRBV11-2 and TRBJ1-1, with 8 positions matching TRBD1. The CDR3 is 13 amino acids. J was trimmed by 10 bases and V by 2 bases; bases with no gene match: 6. Per germline, CDR1 SGHAT and CDR2 FQNNGV. Looking up the rest from reference TRBV11-2 and TRBJ1-1 gives the full variable domain: EAGVAQSPRYKIIEKRQSVAFWCNPISGHATLYWYQQILGQGPKLLIQFQNNGVVDDSQLPKDRFSAERLKGVDSTLKIQPAKLEDSAVYLCASSLHRGKVAFFGQGTRLTVV.

V usage is TRBV21-1 and J usage is TRBJ2-6; TRBD2, the table's D call, was not compared with the DNA. TRBV21-1 is deemed a pseudogene. The CDR3 has 19 residues. This CDR3 is CASSTTEGLLISGANVLTF. In DNA, the CDR3 is TGTGCCAGCAGCACTACAGAGGGACTGCTAATCTCTGGGGCCAACGTCCTGACTTTC.

The chain couples TRBV27 to TRBJ1-5; D is uncertain. V was shortened by 6 bases and J by 3 bases, with 12 bases between the two germline ends. CDR1 and CDR2 (germline): MNHEY, SMNVEV (reference sequence). This CDR3 has 14 residues. The CDR3 DNA sequence: TGTGCCAGCAGCCGGGAGGCACTCAATCAGCCCCAGCATTTT. Translated: CASSREALNQPQHF.

The chain carries TRBV3-1 (or the pseudogene TRBV3-2) and TRBJ2-7, with D perhaps matching TRBD2 (5 bases). The germline V gene has CDR1 LGHDT and CDR2 YNNKEL (reference sequence). The CDR3 sequence is 13 residues long. V was shortened by 6 bases and J by 2 bases, with 11 bases between the two germline ends. The CDR3 sequence is CASSLIGAYEQYF. The CDR3 DNA sequence: TGTGCCAGCAGTCTCATCGGGGCCTACGAGCAGTACTTC.

In its sample, this clone was seen many times. The gene calls are TRBV7-9 and TRBJ2-2; 7 nucleotides align to TRBD2. CDR1 SEHNR and CDR2 FQNEAQ come from the germline V gene (reference sequence). With V trimmed by 7 bases and J by 5 bases, 16 bases remained unmatched. This CDR3 region has 17 residues. The CDR3 DNA sequence: TGTGCCAGCACCAACGCCGGGAGGCGGGGATTTACCGGGGAGCTGTTTTTT. It encodes CASTNAGRRGFTGELFF.

This chain joins TRBV4-1 and TRBJ2-5, with a weak D call TRBD2 (7 bases). Trimming cost V 0 bases and J 9 bases, with 14 bases left between them. This CDR3 spans 14 amino acids. Germline assignment: CDR1 MGHRA and CDR2 YSYEKL. The CDR3 here is CASSQEKGGGAQYF. The CDR3, as DNA: TGCGCCAGCAGCCAAGAGAAAGGAGGGGGGGCCCAGTACTTC.

V and J are TRBV20-1 and TRBJ1-2; D ambiguous. Trimming cost V 4 bases and J 6 bases, with 9 bases left between them. The CDR3 runs 11 residues. Germline V CDR1 and CDR2: DFQATT, SNEGSKA (reference sequence). CDR3 bases: TGCAGTGCTATCGTATTAAATGGCTACACCTTC. This encodes CSAIVLNGYTF.